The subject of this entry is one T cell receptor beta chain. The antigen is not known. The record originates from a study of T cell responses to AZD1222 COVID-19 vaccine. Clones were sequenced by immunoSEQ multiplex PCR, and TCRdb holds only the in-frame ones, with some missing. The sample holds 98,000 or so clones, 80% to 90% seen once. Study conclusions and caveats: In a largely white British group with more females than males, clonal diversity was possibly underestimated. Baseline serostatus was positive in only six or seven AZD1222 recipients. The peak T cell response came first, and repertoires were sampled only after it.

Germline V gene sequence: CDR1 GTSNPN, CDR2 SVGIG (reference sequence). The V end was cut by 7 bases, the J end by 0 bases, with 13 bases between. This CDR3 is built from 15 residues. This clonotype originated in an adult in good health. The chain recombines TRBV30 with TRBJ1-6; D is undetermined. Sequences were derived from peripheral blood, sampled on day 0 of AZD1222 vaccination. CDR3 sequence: CASKTASSYNSPLHF. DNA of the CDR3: TGTGCCTCCAAAACGGCGAGCTCCTATAATTCACCCCTCCACTTT.